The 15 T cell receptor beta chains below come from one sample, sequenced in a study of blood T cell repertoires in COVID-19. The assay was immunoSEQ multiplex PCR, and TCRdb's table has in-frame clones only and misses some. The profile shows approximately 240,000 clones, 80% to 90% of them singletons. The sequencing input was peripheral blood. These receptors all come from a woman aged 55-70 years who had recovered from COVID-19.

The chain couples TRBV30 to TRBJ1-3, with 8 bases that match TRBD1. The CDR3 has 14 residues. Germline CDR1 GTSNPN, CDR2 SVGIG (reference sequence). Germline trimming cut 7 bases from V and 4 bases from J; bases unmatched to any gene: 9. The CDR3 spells CASGQGGEGNTIYF. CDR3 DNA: TGTGCCTCAGGACAGGGAGGCGAAGGAAACACCATATATTTT.

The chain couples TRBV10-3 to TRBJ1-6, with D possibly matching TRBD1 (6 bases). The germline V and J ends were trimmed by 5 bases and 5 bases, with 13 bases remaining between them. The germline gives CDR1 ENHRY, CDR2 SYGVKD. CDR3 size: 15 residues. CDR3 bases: TGTGCCATCAGTACAGGGATTGGGAATAATTCACCCCTCCACTTT. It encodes CAISTGIGNNSPLHF.

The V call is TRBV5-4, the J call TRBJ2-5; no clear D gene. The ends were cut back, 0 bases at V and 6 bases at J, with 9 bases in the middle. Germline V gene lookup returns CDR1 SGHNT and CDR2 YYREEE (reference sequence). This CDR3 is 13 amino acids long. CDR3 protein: CASSLDLVQTQYF. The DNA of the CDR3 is TGTGCCAGCAGCTTGGACCTAGTCCAGACCCAGTACTTC.

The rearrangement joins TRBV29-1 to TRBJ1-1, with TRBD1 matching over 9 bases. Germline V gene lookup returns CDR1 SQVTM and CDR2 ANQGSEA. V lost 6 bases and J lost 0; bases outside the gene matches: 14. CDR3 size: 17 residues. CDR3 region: CSVPGGQGSGMNTEAFF. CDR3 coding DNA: TGCAGCGTCCCGGGGGGACAGGGAAGCGGGATGAACACTGAAGCTTTCTTT.

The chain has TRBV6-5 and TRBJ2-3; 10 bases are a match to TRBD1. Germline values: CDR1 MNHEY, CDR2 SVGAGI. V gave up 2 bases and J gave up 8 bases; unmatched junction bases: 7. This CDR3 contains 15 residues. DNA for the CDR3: TGTGCCAGCAGTTACACCGGGACAGGGGAGGGTACGCAGTATTTT. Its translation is CASSYTGTGEGTQYF.

The CDR3 nucleotides are TGTGCCAGCAGCTTAGCGCAGACTTCATCATATAATTCACCCCTCCACTTT. It specifies CASSLAQTSSYNSPLHF. The chain is built from TRBV7-6 and TRBJ1-6; unclear D gene. V lost 0 bases and J 4 bases, leaving 13 bases between the germline ends. The CDR3 runs 17 residues. Germline lookup yields CDR1 SGHVS and CDR2 FNYEAQ.

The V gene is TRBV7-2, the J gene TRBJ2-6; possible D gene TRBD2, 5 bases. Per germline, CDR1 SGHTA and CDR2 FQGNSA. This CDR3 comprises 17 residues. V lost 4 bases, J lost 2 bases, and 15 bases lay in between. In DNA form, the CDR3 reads TGTGCCAGCAGCTCCCCCCGGGGAGCGACTGGGGCCAACGTCCTGACTTTC. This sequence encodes CASSSPRGATGANVLTF.

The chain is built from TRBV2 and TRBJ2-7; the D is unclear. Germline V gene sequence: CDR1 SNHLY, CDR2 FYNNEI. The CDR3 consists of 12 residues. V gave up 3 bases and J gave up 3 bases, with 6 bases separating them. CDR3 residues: CASSDTNYEQYF. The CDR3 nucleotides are TGTGCCAGCAGTGACACAAACTACGAGCAGTACTTC.

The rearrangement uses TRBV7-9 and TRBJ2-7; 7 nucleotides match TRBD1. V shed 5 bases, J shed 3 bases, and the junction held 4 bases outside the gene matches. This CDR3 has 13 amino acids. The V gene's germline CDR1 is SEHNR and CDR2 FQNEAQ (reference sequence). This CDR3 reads CASSPGQSYEQYF. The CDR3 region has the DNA TGTGCCAGCAGCCCGGGACAGAGCTACGAGCAGTACTTC.

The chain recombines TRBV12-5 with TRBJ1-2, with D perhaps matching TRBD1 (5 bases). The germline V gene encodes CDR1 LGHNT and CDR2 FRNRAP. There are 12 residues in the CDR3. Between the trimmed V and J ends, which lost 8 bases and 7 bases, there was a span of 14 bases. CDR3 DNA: TGTGCTAGTACGCAATTGGGGGGTGGCTACACCTTC. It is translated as CASTQLGGGYTF.

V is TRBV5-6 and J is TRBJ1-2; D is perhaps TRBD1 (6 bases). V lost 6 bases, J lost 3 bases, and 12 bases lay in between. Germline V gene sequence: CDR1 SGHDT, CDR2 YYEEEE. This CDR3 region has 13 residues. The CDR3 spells CASINREHYGYTF. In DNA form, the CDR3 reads TGTGCCAGCATCAACAGGGAACACTATGGCTACACCTTC.

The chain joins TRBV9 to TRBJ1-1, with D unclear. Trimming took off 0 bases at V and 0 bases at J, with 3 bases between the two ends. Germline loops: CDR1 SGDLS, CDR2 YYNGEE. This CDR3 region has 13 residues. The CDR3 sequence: CASSVVVNTEAFF. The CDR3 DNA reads TGTGCCAGCAGCGTAGTAGTGAACACTGAAGCTTTCTTT.

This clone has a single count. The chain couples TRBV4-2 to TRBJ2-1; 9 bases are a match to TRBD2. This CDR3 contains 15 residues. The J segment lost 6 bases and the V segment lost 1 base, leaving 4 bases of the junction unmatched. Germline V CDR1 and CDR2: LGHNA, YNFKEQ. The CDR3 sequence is CASSQVSGGRNEQFF. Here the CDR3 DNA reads TGTGCCAGCAGCCAAGTTAGCGGGGGTCGCAATGAGCAGTTCTTC.

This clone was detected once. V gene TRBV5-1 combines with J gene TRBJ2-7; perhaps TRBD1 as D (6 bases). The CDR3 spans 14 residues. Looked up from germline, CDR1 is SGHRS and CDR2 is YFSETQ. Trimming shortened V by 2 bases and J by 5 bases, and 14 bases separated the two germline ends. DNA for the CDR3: TGCGCCAGCAGCTTCCAGGGGTCAAGGGACGAGCAGTACTTC. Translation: CASSFQGSRDEQYF.

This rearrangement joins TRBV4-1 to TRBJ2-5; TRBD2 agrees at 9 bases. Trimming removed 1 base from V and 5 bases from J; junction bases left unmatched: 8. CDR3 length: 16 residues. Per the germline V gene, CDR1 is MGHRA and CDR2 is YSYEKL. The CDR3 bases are TGCGCCAGCAGCCAAGCCCCAGCGGGGGGCCGGGAGACCCAGTACTTC. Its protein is CASSQAPAGGRETQYF.